A selection of T cell receptor beta chains follows, all from one sample in a study of cytomegalovirus exposure and HLA in healthy donors. Data came from immunoSEQ multiplex PCR; TCRdb stores just in-frame clones and leaves some out. The table counts fewer than 110,000 clones; 3.5% lies in the top ten. Material for sequencing was PBMCs. The receptors were sampled from a man aged 35-49 years in good health and CMV-seronegative. CDR3s include the opening cysteine and the closing phenylalanine or tryptophan.

J gene: TRBJ2-7; V gene: TRBV4-1; CDR3 protein: CASSPTSVGYEQYF
J gene: TRBJ2-1; V gene: TRBV2; CDR3 protein: CASIQAGRIDEQFF
J gene: TRBJ2-7; V gene: TRBV20-1; CDR3 protein: CSARTIYEQYF
J gene: TRBJ2-2; V gene: TRBV6-5; CDR3 protein: CAVLDSNTGELFF
J gene: TRBJ2-3; V gene: TRBV11-2; CDR3 protein: CASSPGLSTDTQYF
J gene: TRBJ1-4; V gene: TRBV14; CDR3 protein: CASSQGFEVREKLFF
J gene: TRBJ2-2; V gene: TRBV28; CDR3 protein: CASSRRWGQGPRGELFF
J gene: TRBJ2-2; V gene: TRBV2; CDR3 protein: CASGELTGFAGELFF
J gene: TRBJ2-7; V gene: TRBV6-5; CDR3 protein: CASSYTLTSPEQYF
J gene: TRBJ2-1; V gene: TRBV18; CDR3 protein: CASSPPESGNEQFF
J gene: TRBJ2-3; V gene: TRBV5-4; CDR3 protein: CASSLGTSTDTQYF